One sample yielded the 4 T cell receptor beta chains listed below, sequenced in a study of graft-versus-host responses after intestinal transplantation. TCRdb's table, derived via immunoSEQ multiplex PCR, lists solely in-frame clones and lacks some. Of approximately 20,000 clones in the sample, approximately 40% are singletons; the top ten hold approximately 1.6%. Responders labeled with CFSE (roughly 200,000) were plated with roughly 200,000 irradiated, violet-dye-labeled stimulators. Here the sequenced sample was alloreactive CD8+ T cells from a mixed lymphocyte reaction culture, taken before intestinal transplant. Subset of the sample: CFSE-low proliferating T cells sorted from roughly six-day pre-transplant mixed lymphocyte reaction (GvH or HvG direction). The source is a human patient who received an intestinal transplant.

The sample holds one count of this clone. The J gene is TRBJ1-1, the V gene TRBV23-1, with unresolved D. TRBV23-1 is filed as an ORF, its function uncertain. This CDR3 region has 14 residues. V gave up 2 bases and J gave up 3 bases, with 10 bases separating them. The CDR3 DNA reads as TGCGCCAGCAGTCAAGGAAACAAGGACACTGAAGCTTTCTTT. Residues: CASSQGNKDTEAFF.

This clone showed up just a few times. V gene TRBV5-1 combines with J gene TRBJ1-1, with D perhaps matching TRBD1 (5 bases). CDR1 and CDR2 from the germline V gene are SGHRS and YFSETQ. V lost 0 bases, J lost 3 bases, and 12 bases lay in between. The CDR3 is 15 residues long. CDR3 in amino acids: CASSLADWGDTEAFF. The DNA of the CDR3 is TGCGCCAGCAGCTTGGCTGACTGGGGGGACACTGAAGCTTTCTTT.

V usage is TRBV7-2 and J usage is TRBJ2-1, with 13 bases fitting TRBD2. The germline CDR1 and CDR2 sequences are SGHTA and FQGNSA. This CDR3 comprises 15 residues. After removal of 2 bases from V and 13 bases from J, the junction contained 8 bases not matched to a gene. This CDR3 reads CASSLPGLAGDLQFF. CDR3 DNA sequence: TGTGCCAGCAGCTTACCTGGACTAGCGGGAGATTTACAGTTCTTC.

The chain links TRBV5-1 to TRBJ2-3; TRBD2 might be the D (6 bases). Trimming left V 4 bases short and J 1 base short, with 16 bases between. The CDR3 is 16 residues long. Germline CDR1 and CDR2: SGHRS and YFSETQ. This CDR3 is CASSPGPSGGTDTQYF. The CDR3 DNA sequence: TGCGCCAGCAGCCCGGGGCCGTCGGGGGGCACAGATACGCAGTATTTT. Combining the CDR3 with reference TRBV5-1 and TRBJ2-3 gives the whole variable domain KAGVTQTPRYLIKTRGQQVTLSCSPISGHRSVSWYQQTPGQGLQFLFEYFSETQRNKGNFPGRFSGRQFSNSRSEMNVSTLELGDSALYLCASSPGPSGGTDTQYFGPGTRLTVL.